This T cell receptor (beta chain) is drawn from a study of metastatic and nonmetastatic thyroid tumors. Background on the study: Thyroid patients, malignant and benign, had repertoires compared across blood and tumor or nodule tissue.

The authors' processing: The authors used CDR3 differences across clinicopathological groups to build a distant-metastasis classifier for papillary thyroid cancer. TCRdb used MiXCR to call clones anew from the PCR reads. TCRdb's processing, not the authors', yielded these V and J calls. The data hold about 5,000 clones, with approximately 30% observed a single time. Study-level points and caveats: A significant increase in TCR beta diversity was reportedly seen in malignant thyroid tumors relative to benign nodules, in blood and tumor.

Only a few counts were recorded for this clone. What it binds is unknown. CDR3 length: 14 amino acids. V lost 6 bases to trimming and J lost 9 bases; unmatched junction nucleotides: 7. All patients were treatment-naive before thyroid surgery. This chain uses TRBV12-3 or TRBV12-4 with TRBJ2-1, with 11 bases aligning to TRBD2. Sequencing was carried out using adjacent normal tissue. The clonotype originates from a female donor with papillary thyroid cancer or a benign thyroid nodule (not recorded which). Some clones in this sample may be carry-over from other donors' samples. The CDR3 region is CASSYSGGVSEQFF. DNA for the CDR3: TGTGCCAGCAGCTATAGCGGGGGGGTCTCTGAGCAGTTCTTC.